The clone carrying this TCR beta chain appeared a single time. The sample originates from a study of cytomegalovirus exposure and HLA in healthy donors. CDR1 is KGHSH, CDR2 LQKENI, per germline. This CDR3 has 15 amino acids. V dropped 6 bases and J dropped 10; count of bases not matched to a gene: 11. Vbeta (60) and Jbeta (13) primers were used in the PCR. Libraries were prepared by immunoSEQ multiplex PCR; TCRdb keeps only in-frame clonotypes and omits some of them. The data hold 150,000 to 200,000 clones, with around 84% observed a single time. This chain joins TRBV18 and TRBJ1-6, with 8 bases that match TRBD1. The TCR comes from a woman between 18 and 29 years old in good health and CMV-seronegative. Sequencing used PBMCs. The CDR3 loop is CASSHEDRGGSPLHF. The CDR3 region has the DNA TGTGCCAGCTCCCATGAAGACAGGGGCGGATCACCCCTCCACTTT.